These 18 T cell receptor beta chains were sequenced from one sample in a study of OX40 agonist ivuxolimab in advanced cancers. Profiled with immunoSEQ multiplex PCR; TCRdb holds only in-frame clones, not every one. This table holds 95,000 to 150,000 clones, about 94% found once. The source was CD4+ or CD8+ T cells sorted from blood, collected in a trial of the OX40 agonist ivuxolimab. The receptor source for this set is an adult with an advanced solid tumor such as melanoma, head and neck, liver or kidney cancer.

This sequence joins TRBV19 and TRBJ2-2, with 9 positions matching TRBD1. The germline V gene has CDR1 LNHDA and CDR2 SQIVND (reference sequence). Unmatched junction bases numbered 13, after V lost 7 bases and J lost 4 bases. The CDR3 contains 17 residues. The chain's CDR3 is CASTPGQGRVSTGELFF. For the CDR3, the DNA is TGTGCCAGTACCCCGGGACAGGGCCGAGTGTCCACCGGGGAGCTGTTTTTT. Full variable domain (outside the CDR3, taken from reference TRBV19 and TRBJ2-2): DGGITQSPKYLFRKEGQNVTLSCEQNLNHDAMYWYRQDPGQGLRLIYYSQIVNDFQKGDIAEGYSVSREKKESFPLTVTSAQKNPTAFYLCASTPGQGRVSTGELFFGEGSRLTVL.

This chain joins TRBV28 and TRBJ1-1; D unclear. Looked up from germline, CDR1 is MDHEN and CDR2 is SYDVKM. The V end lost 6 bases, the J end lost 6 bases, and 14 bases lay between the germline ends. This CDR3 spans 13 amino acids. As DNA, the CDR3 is TGTGCCAGCAGACGGCGGTCGGAAGCTGAAGCTTTCTTT. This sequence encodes CASRRRSEAEAFF.

The CDR3 sequence: CASTWGGTGQETQYF. The CDR3 DNA reads as TGTGCCAGCACCTGGGGGGGGACAGGGCAAGAGACCCAGTACTTC. This chain uses TRBV2 with TRBJ2-5; 9 bases are a match to TRBD1. Looked up from germline, CDR1 is SNHLY and CDR2 is FYNNEI. The CDR3 has 15 residues. V shed 7 bases and J 2 bases; nucleotides not matched to a gene: 8.

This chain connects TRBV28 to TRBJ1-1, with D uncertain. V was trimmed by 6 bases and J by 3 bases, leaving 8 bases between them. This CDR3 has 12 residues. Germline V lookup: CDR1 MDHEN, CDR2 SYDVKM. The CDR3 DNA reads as TGTGCCAGCAGATCAGTGGACACTGAAGCTTTCTTT. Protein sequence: CASRSVDTEAFF.

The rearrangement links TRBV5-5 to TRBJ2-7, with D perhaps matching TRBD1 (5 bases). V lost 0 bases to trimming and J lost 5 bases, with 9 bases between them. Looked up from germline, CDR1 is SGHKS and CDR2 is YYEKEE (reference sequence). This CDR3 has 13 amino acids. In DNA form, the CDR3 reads TGTGCCAGCAGCTTGGCCCCAGGGAACGAGCAGTACTTC. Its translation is CASSLAPGNEQYF.

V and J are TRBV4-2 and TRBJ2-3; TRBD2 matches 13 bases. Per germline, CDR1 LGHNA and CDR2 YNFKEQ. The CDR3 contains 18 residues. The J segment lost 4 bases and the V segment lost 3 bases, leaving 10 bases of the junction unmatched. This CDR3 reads CASSQGLAGWEGADTQYF. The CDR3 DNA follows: TGTGCCAGCAGCCAGGGACTAGCGGGGTGGGAGGGGGCAGATACGCAGTATTTT.

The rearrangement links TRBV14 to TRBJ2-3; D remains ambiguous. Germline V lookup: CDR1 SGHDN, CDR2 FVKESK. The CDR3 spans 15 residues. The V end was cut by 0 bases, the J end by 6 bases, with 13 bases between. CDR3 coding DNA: TGTGCCAGCAGCCAAGATGAGGCTAGGCGGGATACGCAGTATTTT. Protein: CASSQDEARRDTQYF.

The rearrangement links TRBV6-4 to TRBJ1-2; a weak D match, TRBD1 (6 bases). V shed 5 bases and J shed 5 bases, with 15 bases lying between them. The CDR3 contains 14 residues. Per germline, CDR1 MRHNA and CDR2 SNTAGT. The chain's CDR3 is CASSLAATGYGYTF. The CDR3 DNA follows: TGTGCCAGCAGTTTGGCTGCGACAGGATATGGCTACACCTTC.

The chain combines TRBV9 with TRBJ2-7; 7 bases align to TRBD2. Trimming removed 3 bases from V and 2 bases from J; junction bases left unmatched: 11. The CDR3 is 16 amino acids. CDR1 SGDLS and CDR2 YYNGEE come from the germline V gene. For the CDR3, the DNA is TGTGCCAGCAGCGCTTCCGGGCTAGCGGCTCCCTACGAGCAGTACTTC. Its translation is CASSASGLAAPYEQYF.

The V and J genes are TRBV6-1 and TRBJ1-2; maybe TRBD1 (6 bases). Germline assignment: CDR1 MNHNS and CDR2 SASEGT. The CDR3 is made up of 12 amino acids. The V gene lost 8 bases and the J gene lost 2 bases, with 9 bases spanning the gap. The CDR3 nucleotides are TGTGCCAGCCACACAGGGAACTATGGCTACACCTTC. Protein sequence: CASHTGNYGYTF.

This CDR3 reads CATSRGGGTNEKLFF. DNA of the CDR3: TGTGCCACCAGCAGAGGGGGGGGCACTAATGAAAAACTGTTTTTT. The chain joins TRBV15 to TRBJ1-4; D is perhaps TRBD1 (6 bases). Germline assignment: CDR1 LNHNV and CDR2 YYDKDF (reference sequence). V gave up 1 base and J gave up 2 bases, with 8 bases separating them. The CDR3 has 15 amino acids.

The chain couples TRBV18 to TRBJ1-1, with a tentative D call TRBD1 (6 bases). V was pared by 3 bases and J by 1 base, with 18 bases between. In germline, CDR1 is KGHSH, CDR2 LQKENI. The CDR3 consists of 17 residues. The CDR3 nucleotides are TGTGCCAGCTCACCCCTAGAAACAGGGTCCAGGAACACTGAAGCTTTCTTT. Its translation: CASSPLETGSRNTEAFF. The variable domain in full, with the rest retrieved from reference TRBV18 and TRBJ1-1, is NAGVMQNPRHLVRRRGQEARLRCSPMKGHSHVYWYRQLPEEGLKFMVYLQKENIIDESGMPKERFSAEFPKEGPSILRIQQVVRGDSAAYFCASSPLETGSRNTEAFFGQGTRLTVV.

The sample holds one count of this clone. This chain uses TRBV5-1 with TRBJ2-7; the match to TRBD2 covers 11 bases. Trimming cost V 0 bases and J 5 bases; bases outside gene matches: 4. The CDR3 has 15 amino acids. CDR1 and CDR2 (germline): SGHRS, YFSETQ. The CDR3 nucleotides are TGCGCCAGCAGCTTGGGACTAGCGGGGTCTCACGAGCAGTACTTC. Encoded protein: CASSLGLAGSHEQYF.

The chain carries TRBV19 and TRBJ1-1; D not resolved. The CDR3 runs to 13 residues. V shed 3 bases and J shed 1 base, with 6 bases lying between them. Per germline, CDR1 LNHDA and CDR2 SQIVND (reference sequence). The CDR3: CASSISGNTEAFF. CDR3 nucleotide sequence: TGTGCCAGTAGTATCAGTGGGAACACTGAAGCTTTCTTT. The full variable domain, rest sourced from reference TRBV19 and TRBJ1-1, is DGGITQSPKYLFRKEGQNVTLSCEQNLNHDAMYWYRQDPGQGLRLIYYSQIVNDFQKGDIAEGYSVSREKKESFPLTVTSAQKNPTAFYLCASSISGNTEAFFGQGTRLTVV.

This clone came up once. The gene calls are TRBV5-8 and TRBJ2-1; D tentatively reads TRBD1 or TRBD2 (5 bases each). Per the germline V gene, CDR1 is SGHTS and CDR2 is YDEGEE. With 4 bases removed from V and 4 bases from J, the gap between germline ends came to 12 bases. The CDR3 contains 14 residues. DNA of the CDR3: TGTGCCAGCAGCCGGGACCTACTTTACAATGAGCAGTTCTTC. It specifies CASSRDLLYNEQFF.

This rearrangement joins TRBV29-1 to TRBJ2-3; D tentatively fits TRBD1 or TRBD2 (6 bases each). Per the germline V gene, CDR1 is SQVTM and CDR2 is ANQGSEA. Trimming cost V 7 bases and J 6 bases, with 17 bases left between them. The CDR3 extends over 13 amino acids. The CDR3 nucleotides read TGCAGCGGTTCTGAGGGGGGTTGGGATACGCAGTATTTT. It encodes CSGSEGGWDTQYF.

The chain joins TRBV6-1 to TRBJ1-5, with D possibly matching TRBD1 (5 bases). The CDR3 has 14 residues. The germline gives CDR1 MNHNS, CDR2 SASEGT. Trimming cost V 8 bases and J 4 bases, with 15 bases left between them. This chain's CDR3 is CASGLQKGNQPQHF. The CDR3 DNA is TGTGCCAGCGGACTCCAGAAGGGGAATCAGCCCCAGCATTTT.

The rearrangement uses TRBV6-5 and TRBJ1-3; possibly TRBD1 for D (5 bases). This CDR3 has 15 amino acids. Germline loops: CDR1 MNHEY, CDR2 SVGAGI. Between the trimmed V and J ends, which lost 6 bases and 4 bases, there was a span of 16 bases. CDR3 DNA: TGTGCCAGCAGCCGACTCGGGACGGGCGGAAACACCATATATTTT. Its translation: CASSRLGTGGNTIYF.